This passage covers 19 T cell receptor beta chains from one sample sequenced in a study of early T cells in non-severe SARS-CoV-2 infection (dated by TCRdb to about 2021). Library creation used 5' RACE. The sample was run on a NextSeq 500. TCRdb redid the processing of the public reads, applying fastp at Q25 and MiXCR, and retained in-frame beta chains. Each CDR3 protein gets just one entry, which takes the most common genes and DNA from the rows behind it. Here the sample has over 55,000 distinct CDR3 sequences; approximately 8% occur a single time. The ten most abundant clones make up more than 3% of the sample. The sample taken for sequencing was whole blood. Receptors were obtained from an adult who was a healthcare worker with PCR-confirmed SARS-CoV-2 infection or an uninfected control (not recorded which).

The rearrangement joins TRBV20-1 to TRBJ2-2; 8 bases fit TRBD1. Germline loops: CDR1 DFQATT, CDR2 SNEGSKA (reference sequence). CDR3 size: 14 residues. Trimming took 3 bases from V and 2 from J; bases not matched to a gene: 2. CDR3 nucleotides: TGCAGTGCTAGGACAGGGGTCAACACCGGGGAGCTGTTTTTT. This gives the protein CSARTGVNTGELFF.

This clonotype was seen repeatedly, ten times or more. The chain employs TRBV6-5 and TRBJ1-2, with 9 bases matching TRBD1. Per germline, CDR1 MNHEY and CDR2 SVGAGI. This CDR3 region has 17 residues. Unmatched junction bases numbered 8, after V lost 1 base and J lost 2 bases. In nucleotides, the CDR3 is TGTGCCAGCAGTTACTGCAACCGGGACAGGGTGAACTATGGCTACACCTTC. This gives the protein CASSYCNRDRVNYGYTF.

This clonotype was recorded a few times. The chain recombines TRBV12-3 or TRBV12-4 with TRBJ1-5; D is ambiguous. Trimming took 7 bases from V and 9 from J, leaving 19 bases between them. CDR3 length equals 14 residues. CDR3: CASTTPGREGPQHF. DNA of the CDR3: TGTGCCAGCACCACCCCCGGACGGGAAGGGCCCCAGCATTTT.

This clonotype was seen repeatedly, ten times or more. The V and J genes are TRBV24-1 and TRBJ1-2; 7 bases match TRBD1. The germline V gene encodes CDR1 KGHDR and CDR2 SFDVKD. The CDR3 sequence is 16 residues long. V shed 1 base, J shed 4 bases, and the junction held 8 bases outside the gene matches. CDR3 in amino acids: CATSDFEGASGYGYTF. The DNA of the CDR3 is TGTGCCACCAGTGATTTTGAGGGGGCATCAGGCTATGGCTACACCTTC.

This clonotype has a handful of counts. The J gene is TRBJ2-7, the V gene TRBV28; 11 bases are shared with TRBD1. With V trimmed by 7 bases and J by 3 bases, 8 bases remained unmatched. The CDR3 is made up of 15 amino acids. Germline CDR1 MDHEN, CDR2 SYDVKM. CDR3 sequence (DNA): TGTGCCAGCACCTCAGGGACAGGGGGGATCTACGAGCAGTACTTC. This encodes CASTSGTGGIYEQYF.

The chain carries TRBV20-1 and TRBJ2-7, with 8 bases identical to TRBD2. The CDR3 has 17 amino acids. The germline V gene encodes CDR1 DFQATT and CDR2 SNEGSKA (reference sequence). V was pared by 0 bases and J by 3 bases, with 13 bases of the junction left unmatched. CDR3: CSARDGGRLAIIYEQYF. The DNA of the CDR3 is TGCAGTGCTAGAGATGGGGGTCGACTAGCGATTATCTACGAGCAGTACTTC.

This clonotype was detected many times. This chain uses TRBV6-2 or TRBV6-3 with TRBJ1-5; 7 bases are shared with TRBD1. The junction had 5 bases not matched to a gene; V was cut back by 2 bases and J by 4 bases. This CDR3 comprises 15 residues. Per germline, CDR1 MNHEY and CDR2 SVGEGT. The CDR3 loop is CASSYASGQNQPQHF. Here the CDR3 DNA reads TGTGCCAGCAGTTACGCCTCGGGACAGAATCAGCCCCAGCATTTT.

This clonotype was detected many times. The rearrangement links TRBV3-1 to TRBJ2-3; TRBD2 matches at 7 bases. The J segment lost 4 bases and the V segment lost 0 bases, leaving 7 bases of the junction unmatched. CDR1 is LGHDT and CDR2 is YNNKEL in the germline V gene (reference sequence). CDR3 size: 16 residues. For the CDR3, the DNA is TGTGCCAGCAGCCAAGATGGCGGGAGAAGAGCAGATACGCAGTATTTT. Protein: CASSQDGGRRADTQYF.

The chain links TRBV15 to TRBJ1-1; D remains ambiguous. The CDR3 length is 15 residues. The V gene lost 0 bases and the J gene lost 8 bases, with 16 bases spanning the gap. Germline V CDR1 and CDR2: LNHNV, YYDKDF (reference sequence). The DNA of the CDR3 is TGTGCCACCAGCAGAGATCATAAACGGAAACCCGAAGCTTTCTTT. Translation gives CATSRDHKRKPEAFF.

V gene TRBV6-5 combines with J gene TRBJ2-2; 7 positions agree with TRBD1. Germline CDR1 MNHEY, CDR2 SVGAGI. V was pared by 5 bases and J by 7 bases, with 4 bases of the junction left unmatched. The CDR3 consists of 13 residues. CDR3 sequence reads: CASSPRTGGELFF. The CDR3 coding sequence is TGTGCCAGCAGTCCTCGGACAGGCGGGGAGCTGTTTTTT.

Within the sample, this clonotype is medium-sized. The CDR3 bases are TGCAGTGCTAGCTCCCTAGCGGGTTTAGCCAAAAACATTCAGTACTTC. It translates to CSASSLAGLAKNIQYF. This rearrangement joins TRBV20-1 to TRBJ2-4; 8 nucleotides agree with TRBD2. The CDR3 spans 16 residues. Looked up from germline, CDR1 is DFQATT and CDR2 is SNEGSKA (reference sequence). J was trimmed by 0 bases and V by 3 bases; bases with no gene match: 7.

In this sample, this clonotype turned up a few times. The chain combines TRBV7-2 with TRBJ2-1; D is unresolved. The germline V gene encodes CDR1 SGHTA and CDR2 FQGNSA. The CDR3 runs to 15 residues. V lost 3 bases, J lost 2 bases, and 11 bases lay in between. For the CDR3, the DNA is TGTGCCAGCAGCTTTGGTGCGACCCCCTACAATGAGCAGTTCTTC. Protein product: CASSFGATPYNEQFF.

This clonotype was found a few times. V usage is TRBV2 and J usage is TRBJ1-6; 9 nucleotides align to TRBD1. Germline V gene lookup returns CDR1 SNHLY and CDR2 FYNNEI. The CDR3 length is 14 residues. Trimming cost V 10 bases and J 7 bases; bases outside gene matches: 8. CDR3: CATHLGQGNSPLHF. CDR3 nucleotides: TGTGCCACGCACTTAGGACAGGGGAATTCACCCCTCCACTTT.

This clonotype was counted many times. V and J are TRBV3-1 and TRBJ1-5; D is unclear. V was trimmed by 3 bases and J by 10 bases, leaving 28 bases between them. CDR1 and CDR2 from the germline V gene are LGHDT and YNNKEL (reference sequence). This CDR3 spans 18 amino acids. The CDR3 region is CASSQGPIGPGLLTPQHF. CDR3 sequence (DNA): TGTGCCAGCAGCCAGGGTCCCATCGGGCCGGGTCTTCTCACTCCCCAGCATTTT. The full variable domain, its missing parts supplied by reference TRBV3-1 and TRBJ1-5, is DTAVSQTPKYLVTQMGNDKSIKCEQNLGHDTMYWYKQDSKKFLKIMFSYNNKELIINETVPNRFSPKSPDKAHLNLHINSLELGDSAVYFCASSQGPIGPGLLTPQHFGDGTRLSIL.

Ten or more counts support this clonotype. The chain employs TRBV11-2 and TRBJ2-3; 7 bases line up with TRBD2. The junction had 12 bases not matched to a gene; V was cut back by 8 bases and J by 4 bases. CDR3 size: 15 residues. Germline V gene sequence: CDR1 SGHAT, CDR2 FQNNGV. CDR3 DNA: TGTGCCAGCGCCCCGCCCGCGGGAGACGCAGATACGCAGTATTTT. Its protein product is CASAPPAGDADTQYF.

This chain links TRBV20-1 with TRBJ1-5; D uncertain. The ends were cut back, 1 base at V and 5 bases at J, with 15 bases in the middle. CDR1 is DFQATT, CDR2 SNEGSKA, per germline (reference sequence). The CDR3 has 15 residues. In DNA, the CDR3 is TGCAGTGCTAGAGCCGGGTCCAAGGGTGATCAGCCCCAGCATTTT. Translated, it gives CSARAGSKGDQPQHF.

A few counts support this clonotype. V is TRBV7-6 and J is TRBJ2-1, with D perhaps TRBD2 (5 bases). The CDR3 has 15 residues. Deletions cut 7 bases from V and 6 bases from J, with 19 bases between. CDR1 is SGHVS and CDR2 is FNYEAQ in the germline V gene. The CDR3 loop is CASTPLRAQGNEQFF. CDR3 sequence (DNA): TGTGCCAGCACCCCCTTGAGGGCCCAAGGCAATGAGCAGTTCTTC.

This clonotype has a count of ten or more. This chain uses TRBV20-1 with TRBJ2-7; no reliable D call. From germline, CDR1 is DFQATT and CDR2 SNEGSKA (reference sequence). V was cut by 6 bases and J by 2 bases, with 14 bases left in between. The CDR3 loop spans 13 amino acids. The CDR3 sequence: CSALLRTPYEQYF. CDR3 bases: TGCAGTGCCCTGTTGCGCACCCCCTACGAGCAGTACTTC.

This clonotype came up many times. This sequence joins TRBV20-1 and TRBJ2-1; D remains ambiguous. This CDR3 is 12 amino acids long. Trimming removed 1 base at V and 6 bases at J, with 7 bases between. The germline gives CDR1 DFQATT, CDR2 SNEGSKA (reference sequence). The CDR3 DNA reads TGCAGTGCTAGAGTTCTTACCAATGAGCAGTTCTTC. Translated, it gives CSARVLTNEQFF.